In its sample, the clone carrying this T cell receptor (beta chain) was seen a few times. TCRdb reprocessed the RT-PCR reads with MiXCR, giving one entry per CDR3 protein. The data show 550,000 to 750,000 distinct CDR3 sequences, 14% seen once. Germline CDR1 DFQATT, CDR2 SNEGSKA (reference sequence). Trimming cost V 7 bases and J 3 bases, with 17 bases left between them. The CDR3 contains 14 residues. The sample taken for sequencing was memory CD4+ T cells from blood. The source is a female donor in good health, serving as a healthy control. V usage is TRBV20-1 and J usage is TRBJ2-3; the D gene is possibly TRBD1 (6 bases). CDR3 DNA sequence: TGCAGTGTACAGGGTTCGACGAGGACAGATACGCAGTATTTT. Protein product: CSVQGSTRTDTQYF.